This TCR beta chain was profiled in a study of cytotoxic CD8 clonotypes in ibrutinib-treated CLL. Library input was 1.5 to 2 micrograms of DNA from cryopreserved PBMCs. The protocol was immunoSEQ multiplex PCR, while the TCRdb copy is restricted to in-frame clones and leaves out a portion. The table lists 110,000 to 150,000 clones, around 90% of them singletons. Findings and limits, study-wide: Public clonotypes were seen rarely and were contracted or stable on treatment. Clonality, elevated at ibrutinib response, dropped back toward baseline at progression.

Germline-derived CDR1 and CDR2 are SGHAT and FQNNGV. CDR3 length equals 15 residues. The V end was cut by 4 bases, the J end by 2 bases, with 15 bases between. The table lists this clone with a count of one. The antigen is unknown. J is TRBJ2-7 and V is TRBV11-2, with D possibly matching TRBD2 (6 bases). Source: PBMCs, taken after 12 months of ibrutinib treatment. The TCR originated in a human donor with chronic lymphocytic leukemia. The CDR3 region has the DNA TGTGCCAGCAGCTGGGCGGGGACTGTAACCTACGAGCAGTACTTC. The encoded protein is CASSWAGTVTYEQYF.